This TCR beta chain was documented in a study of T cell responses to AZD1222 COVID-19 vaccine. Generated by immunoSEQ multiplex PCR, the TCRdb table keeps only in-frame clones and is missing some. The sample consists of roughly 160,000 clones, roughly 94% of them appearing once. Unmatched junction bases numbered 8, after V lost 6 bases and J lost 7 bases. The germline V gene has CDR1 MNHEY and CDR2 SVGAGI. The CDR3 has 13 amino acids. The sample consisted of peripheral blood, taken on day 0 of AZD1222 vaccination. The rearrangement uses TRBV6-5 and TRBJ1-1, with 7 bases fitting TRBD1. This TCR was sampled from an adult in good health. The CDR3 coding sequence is TGTGCCAGCAGGTCTGAAAGGGACAGTGAAGCTTTCTTT. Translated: CASRSERDSEAFF.